The TCR beta chain under discussion was sequenced for a study of blood T cells in healthy people across ages. With a J-beta primer mix and a sample-barcoded 5' primer, a second PCR ran about 7 to 12 cycles. TCRdb redid the calling of the 5' RACE reads with MiXCR, one entry per CDR3 protein. The sample records about 1,400,000 distinct CDR3 sequences, 40% to 50% being singletons. This receptor was obtained from a young woman in good health. Sequenced sample: blood.

This chain's CDR3 is CASGSGPTRWYF. The CDR3 DNA sequence: TGTGCCAGCGGGTCAGGACCGACTAGGTGGTACTTC. The rearrangement links TRBV25-1 to TRBJ2-5; perhaps TRBD2 as D (6 bases). The CDR3 loop spans 12 amino acids. The germline CDR1 and CDR2 sequences are MGHDK and SYGVNS. V was trimmed by 8 bases and J by 13 bases, leaving 20 bases between them.